Listed below are T cell receptor beta chains from one sample, sequenced in a study of blood T cell repertoires in COVID-19. The method was immunoSEQ multiplex PCR; TCRdb's version includes in-frame clones alone and lacks a portion of them. This repertoire shows 150,000 to 200,000 clones, 60% to 80% found once; its top ten account for about 26%. Sequencing was performed on peripheral blood. These receptors were taken from a woman in her 70s with acute or convalescent COVID-19. The CDR3 runs from the conserved cysteine through the conserved F or W.

>TRBJ1-5|TRBV3-1/TRBV3-2
CASSQDPLQPQHF
>TRBJ2-7|TRBV3-1/TRBV3-2
CASSPDIPQAYEQYF
>TRBJ2-3|TRBV11-2
CASTHYAGSTDTQYF
>TRBJ1-5|TRBV2
CASSEAGQSNQPQHF
>TRBJ2-7|TRBV5-5
CASSSELASYEQYF
>TRBJ1-5|TRBV5-8
CASSLEGVINQPQHF
>TRBJ1-2|TRBV6-2/TRBV6-3
CASSYSWGRSYGYTF
>TRBJ1-1|TRBV13
CASSLRRAGTEAFF
>TRBJ2-7|TRBV24-1
CATSDLDSGGEQYF
>TRBJ2-7|TRBV10-2
CASSLRDRFEYEQYF
>TRBJ2-1|TRBV6-2/TRBV6-3
CASSPSGAGGEQFF
>TRBJ2-7|TRBV3-1/TRBV3-2
CASSQGQGPSHEQYF
>TRBJ1-4|TRBV6-5
CASSYSYGATNEKLFF
>TRBJ2-5|TRBV7-8
CASSLVASREGSWETQYF
>TRBJ1-2|TRBV29-1
CSVDSGGPYGYTF
>TRBJ2-7|TRBV27
CASRNNGLARDEQYF
>TRBJ2-7|TRBV25-1
CASSESVDEQYF
>TRBJ2-1|TRBV7-6
CASSLVLAGKYNEQFF
>TRBJ2-7|TRBV7-2
CASSSGTSGFYEQYF
>TRBJ1-2|TRBV29-1
CSVGQTNYGYTF
>TRBJ1-5|TRBV20-1
CSASAGREGQPQHF
>TRBJ2-2|TRBV3-1/TRBV3-2
CASSPGLATTGELFF
>TRBJ2-1|TRBV3-1/TRBV3-2
CASSRAGGNEQFF
>TRBJ1-4|TRBV13
CASSLRKAATEKLFF
>TRBJ2-1|TRBV5-5
CASSLDASGRVGNEQFF
>TRBJ1-1|TRBV4-1
CASSQASQGYNTEAFF
>TRBJ2-2|TRBV11-2
CASSLFFGQELTGELFF
>TRBJ1-2|TRBV4-1
CASRSNQGNGYTF
>TRBJ2-1|TRBV5-1
CASSPQQGRVAEQFF
>TRBJ1-2|TRBV7-8
CASSPGEGYGYTF
>TRBJ2-1|TRBV25-1
CASSDGGDEQFF
>TRBJ2-2|TRBV7-9
CASSLDGTDTLWNTGELFF
>TRBJ2-1|TRBV19
CASSSSGRAGNEQFF
>TRBJ2-2|TRBV10-3
CAISGSSADTGELFF
>TRBJ2-7|TRBV29-1
CSVGPLPGQGGEQYF
>TRBJ1-1|TRBV10-3
CAISPRQEANTEAFF
>TRBJ1-5|TRBV6-6
CASSYVGNQPQHF
>TRBJ1-5|TRBV5-5
CASSETRYSNQPQHF
>TRBJ2-1|TRBV6-5
CASRAGTSGTNEQFF
>TRBJ2-7|TRBV23-1
CASKFFDQEARSEQYF
>TRBJ1-5|TRBV19
CASSIRQGNQPQHF
>TRBJ2-7|TRBV11-3
CASSASGRAGEQYF
>TRBJ1-1|TRBV29-1
CSVQTGRYSEAFF
>TRBJ2-7|TRBV6-5
CAVNPPGLEGYEQYF
>TRBJ2-1|TRBV24-1
CATSDFLAGNEQFF
>TRBJ2-5|TRBV10-1
CASGQGAADFQETQYF
>TRBJ2-2|TRBV19
CASSILTSGSGTGELFF
>TRBJ2-1|TRBV27
CASSFGLAGENYNEQFF
>TRBJ2-3|TRBV5-3
CARSFSTGDLNTDTQYF
>TRBJ2-2|TRBV5-4
CASSLNAGGGKNGELFF
>TRBJ1-4|TRBV21-1
CASSNIRPQGCNEKLFF
>TRBJ1-2|TRBV7-9
CASSPRTEIYGYTF
>TRBJ2-3|TRBV29-1
CSVEGARGTDTQYF
>TRBJ1-6|TRBV5-6
CASSSGQGADYNSPLHF
>TRBJ2-1|TRBV19
CASSIGGAGASDEQFF
>TRBJ2-3|TRBV5-4
CASSLEGTDTQYF
>TRBJ2-2|TRBV19
CASSFGTSGWVGELFF
>TRBJ1-6|TRBV7-2
CASRGQYNSPLHF
>TRBJ2-7|TRBV6-5
CASIRTSGASYEQYF